This is a list of T cell receptor beta chains from one sample in a study of blood T cell repertoires in COVID-19. Sequenced by immunoSEQ multiplex PCR; TCRdb stores in-frame clones only, minus some. The table lists about 300,000 clones, approximately 86% of them singletons. Sequencing was performed on PBMCs or T cells enriched from blood (not recorded which). Every receptor here comes from a woman aged 18-35 years who had recovered from COVID-19. CDR3s include the opening cysteine and the closing phenylalanine or tryptophan. The D gene is left open where the match is weak. Size tells how often a clone was seen (once, few, many) or the class of an expanded clone, and some rows leave it out.

V gene: TRBV27
D gene: TRBD1
J gene: TRBJ1-2
clone size: .
CDR3 DNA: TGTGCCAGCAGTTTAGGACAGGGTCCCGGTATGGGCTACACCTTC
CDR3 protein: CASSLGQGPGMGYTF

V gene: TRBV12-3/TRBV12-4
D gene: .
J gene: TRBJ1-1
clone size: .
CDR3 DNA: TGTGCCAGCAGTGCGACAGGGAACACTGAAGCTTTCTTT
CDR3 protein: CASSATGNTEAFF

V gene: TRBV4-1
D gene: .
J gene: TRBJ2-1
clone size: once
CDR3 DNA: TGCGCCAGCAGCCACCTAGGACTAAAGGCCAACAATGAGCAGTTCTTC
CDR3 protein: CASSHLGLKANNEQFF

V gene: TRBV7-2
D gene: TRBD2
J gene: TRBJ2-7
clone size: .
CDR3 DNA: TGTGCCAGCAGCCACCCGGGCGGGGGTACCCCCTACGAGCAGTACTTC
CDR3 protein: CASSHPGGGTPYEQYF

V gene: TRBV3-1/TRBV3-2
D gene: TRBD1
J gene: TRBJ1-1
clone size: .
CDR3 DNA: TGTGCCAGCAGCCAACCGGGACAGGGGTCCACTGAAGCTTTCTTT
CDR3 protein: CASSQPGQGSTEAFF

V gene: TRBV7-2
D gene: TRBD2
J gene: TRBJ2-5
clone size: .
CDR3 DNA: TGTGCCAGCCGGGGGGAAAGTGAGACCCAGTACTTC
CDR3 protein: CASRGESETQYF

V gene: TRBV7-9
D gene: .
J gene: TRBJ1-4
clone size: once
CDR3 DNA: TGTGCCAGCAGCTTTGGGCGGGGGGCGCAGTACTTTAATGAAAAACTGTTTTTT
CDR3 protein: CASSFGRGAQYFNEKLFF

V gene: TRBV19
D gene: TRBD1
J gene: TRBJ2-7
clone size: .
CDR3 DNA: TGTGCCAGTAGGTCGGGACAGGCGATGTCCTACGAGCAGTACTTC
CDR3 protein: CASRSGQAMSYEQYF

V gene: TRBV27
D gene: .
J gene: TRBJ2-3
clone size: .
CDR3 DNA: TGTGCCAGCAGTTTTGAAGGCGGGCCTACAGATACGCAGTATTTT
CDR3 protein: CASSFEGGPTDTQYF

V gene: TRBV11-3
D gene: TRBD1
J gene: TRBJ1-6
clone size: once
CDR3 DNA: TGTGCCAGCAGCCCCCCGACAGGGAACAATTCACCCCTCCACTTT
CDR3 protein: CASSPPTGNNSPLHF

V gene: TRBV2
D gene: .
J gene: TRBJ1-2
clone size: .
CDR3 DNA: TGTGCCAGCAGTGCGGGGTGGGATAGAGCAGGTCGAAACTATGGCTACACCTTC
CDR3 protein: CASSAGWDRAGRNYGYTF

V gene: TRBV25-1
D gene: .
J gene: TRBJ2-7
clone size: .
CDR3 DNA: TGTGCCAGCAGTGAATACTACGAGACTAGAGATGGCCACGAGCAGTACTTC
CDR3 protein: CASSEYYETRDGHEQYF

V gene: TRBV9
D gene: .
J gene: TRBJ1-1
clone size: .
CDR3 DNA: TGTGCCAGCAGCGTAGGCGGGAGCACTGAAGCTTTCTTT
CDR3 protein: CASSVGGSTEAFF

V gene: TRBV12-5
D gene: TRBD1
J gene: TRBJ2-3
clone size: .
CDR3 DNA: TGTGCTAGTGGTTCATCCGACAGGGGATTAACAGATACGCAGTATTTT
CDR3 protein: CASGSSDRGLTDTQYF

V gene: TRBV30
D gene: TRBD2
J gene: TRBJ2-3
clone size: .
CDR3 DNA: TGTGCCTGGAGTGAGGGACTAGATGTTGAGTCCACAGATACGCAGTATTTT
CDR3 protein: CAWSEGLDVESTDTQYF

V gene: TRBV27
D gene: TRBD2
J gene: TRBJ2-1
clone size: .
CDR3 DNA: TGTGCCAGCAGTGCCTCCGGGACTAGCGGGAGGAGGGTCTACAATGAGCAGTTCTTC
CDR3 protein: CASSASGTSGRRVYNEQFF

V gene: TRBV27
D gene: TRBD1
J gene: TRBJ2-5
clone size: .
CDR3 DNA: TGTGCCAGCAGGCGAAAAACCGGGACAGAAGAGACCCAGTACTTC
CDR3 protein: CASRRKTGTEETQYF

V gene: TRBV28
D gene: .
J gene: TRBJ2-7
clone size: .
CDR3 DNA: TGTGCCAGCAGTTTATTTGAGGGTATCGGGCAGTACTTC
CDR3 protein: CASSLFEGIGQYF

V gene: TRBV25-1
D gene: TRBD1
J gene: TRBJ1-5
clone size: .
CDR3 DNA: TGTGCCAGCAGTGACAATGTTGGACAGGGGGCTCAGCCCCAGCATTTT
CDR3 protein: CASSDNVGQGAQPQHF

V gene: TRBV27
D gene: TRBD2
J gene: TRBJ2-7
clone size: .
CDR3 DNA: TGTGCCAGCAGTTTCGGGACTATGAGGGAGCAGTACTTC
CDR3 protein: CASSFGTMREQYF

V gene: TRBV7-2
D gene: .
J gene: TRBJ1-6
clone size: .
CDR3 DNA: TGTGCCAGCAGCCCGAGGCCCGGGGGTTCACCCCTCCACTTT
CDR3 protein: CASSPRPGGSPLHF

V gene: TRBV28
D gene: .
J gene: TRBJ2-5
clone size: .
CDR3 DNA: TGTGCCAGCAGTTTGAGGGACCAAGAGACCCAGTACTTC
CDR3 protein: CASSLRDQETQYF

V gene: TRBV27
D gene: .
J gene: TRBJ1-6
clone size: .
CDR3 DNA: TGTGCCAGCAGCCCCGGGGGATCTGGTAATTCACCCCTCCACTTT
CDR3 protein: CASSPGGSGNSPLHF

V gene: TRBV2
D gene: .
J gene: TRBJ2-7
clone size: .
CDR3 DNA: TGTGCCAGCAGTGGCCCGCGAGGGTTCGGGACAAGTGTCCACGAGCAGTACTTC
CDR3 protein: CASSGPRGFGTSVHEQYF

V gene: TRBV10-3
D gene: .
J gene: TRBJ2-2
clone size: .
CDR3 DNA: TGTGCCATCCGAACTAGCCCTACGGCGAACACCGGGGAGCTGTTTTTT
CDR3 protein: CAIRTSPTANTGELFF

V gene: TRBV4-3
D gene: TRBD1
J gene: TRBJ2-7
clone size: .
CDR3 DNA: TGCGCCAGCAGCCACTCCGGGACAGGGGATATCTACGAGCAGTACTTC
CDR3 protein: CASSHSGTGDIYEQYF

V gene: TRBV5-1
D gene: .
J gene: TRBJ2-3
clone size: .
CDR3 DNA: TGCGCCAGCAGCTATGAAAGGGGTGGGGGCATGGCAGATACGCAGTATTTT
CDR3 protein: CASSYERGGGMADTQYF

V gene: TRBV4-1
D gene: .
J gene: TRBJ1-2
clone size: .
CDR3 DNA: TGCGCCAGCAGCCAAGGAGAGGACAGCACCTATGGCTACACCTTC
CDR3 protein: CASSQGEDSTYGYTF

V gene: TRBV6-5
D gene: TRBD1
J gene: TRBJ2-7
clone size: .
CDR3 DNA: TGTGCCAGCAGAATGGGACAGATTAACTACGAGCAGTACTTC
CDR3 protein: CASRMGQINYEQYF

V gene: TRBV11-3
D gene: TRBD1
J gene: TRBJ1-5
clone size: .
CDR3 DNA: TGTGCCAGCAGCCGACAGGGGGCTAATCAGCCCCAGCATTTT
CDR3 protein: CASSRQGANQPQHF

V gene: TRBV24-1
D gene: TRBD1
J gene: TRBJ2-7
clone size: .
CDR3 DNA: TGTGCCACCAGTGATTCCCAGGACAGGGCCGAGCAGTACTTC
CDR3 protein: CATSDSQDRAEQYF

V gene: TRBV7-9
D gene: TRBD2
J gene: TRBJ2-7
clone size: .
CDR3 DNA: TGTGCCAGCAGCTTTCTAGCGGGGAAGGACTACGAGCAGTACTTC
CDR3 protein: CASSFLAGKDYEQYF

V gene: TRBV7-6
D gene: TRBD1
J gene: TRBJ1-5
clone size: .
CDR3 DNA: TGTGCCAGCAGTCGGGACAGGAATCAGCCCCAGCATTTT
CDR3 protein: CASSRDRNQPQHF

V gene: TRBV7-6
D gene: TRBD1
J gene: TRBJ1-1
clone size: .
CDR3 DNA: TGTGCCAGCAGCAGACAGGGGCTGAACACTGAAGCTTTCTTT
CDR3 protein: CASSRQGLNTEAFF

V gene: TRBV19
D gene: TRBD1
J gene: TRBJ1-5
clone size: once
CDR3 DNA: TGTGCCGTCGCCAGGGGGCAAAATCAGCCCCAGCATTTT
CDR3 protein: CAVARGQNQPQHF

V gene: TRBV4-1
D gene: .
J gene: TRBJ2-3
clone size: .
CDR3 DNA: TGCGCCAGCGAACCAAGCGGGTTATACACAGATACGCAGTATTTT
CDR3 protein: CASEPSGLYTDTQYF

V gene: TRBV27
D gene: .
J gene: TRBJ1-6
clone size: .
CDR3 DNA: TGTGCCAGCTCTCCTGGGCGGGGACGCACCCCCCTCCACTTT
CDR3 protein: CASSPGRGRTPLHF

V gene: TRBV5-4
D gene: .
J gene: TRBJ1-1
clone size: .
CDR3 DNA: TGTGCCAGCAGCTTGGGCGCGGAGGCTTTCTTT
CDR3 protein: CASSLGAEAFF

V gene: TRBV12-3/TRBV12-4
D gene: .
J gene: TRBJ2-7
clone size: .
CDR3 DNA: TGTGCCAGCAGTTTAGGCTACTACGAGCAGTACTTC
CDR3 protein: CASSLGYYEQYF

V gene: TRBV27
D gene: .
J gene: TRBJ2-7
clone size: .
CDR3 DNA: TGTGCCAGCAGTTATAGCTCCTACGAGCAGTACTTC
CDR3 protein: CASSYSSYEQYF

V gene: TRBV29-1
D gene: TRBD2
J gene: TRBJ2-3
clone size: .
CDR3 DNA: TGCAGCCTGCGGGGGGTTGATGGCACAGATACGCAGTATTTT
CDR3 protein: CSLRGVDGTDTQYF

V gene: TRBV9
D gene: .
J gene: TRBJ2-1
clone size: .
CDR3 DNA: TGTGCCAGCAGCGGATTGCAGTTAAACAATGAGCAGTTCTTC
CDR3 protein: CASSGLQLNNEQFF

V gene: TRBV19
D gene: .
J gene: TRBJ1-2
clone size: .
CDR3 DNA: TGTGCCAGTATTGGGGAGGGATGGACGGGCTACACCTTC
CDR3 protein: CASIGEGWTGYTF

V gene: TRBV12-5
D gene: TRBD1
J gene: TRBJ2-7
clone size: .
CDR3 DNA: TGTGCTAGTGGCTTTCTTACAGGGGGCCTGAACGAGCAGTACTTC
CDR3 protein: CASGFLTGGLNEQYF

V gene: TRBV5-1
D gene: .
J gene: TRBJ1-2
clone size: .
CDR3 DNA: TGCGCCAGCAGCTTGGAAGGAGGGGATAACTATGGCTACACCTTC
CDR3 protein: CASSLEGGDNYGYTF

V gene: TRBV15
D gene: .
J gene: TRBJ2-1
clone size: .
CDR3 DNA: TGTGCCACCACCCTGACAGGCGTGACCTACAATGAGCAGTTCTTC
CDR3 protein: CATTLTGVTYNEQFF

V gene: TRBV3-1/TRBV3-2
D gene: TRBD2
J gene: TRBJ2-5
clone size: .
CDR3 DNA: TGTGCCAGCAGCCAAGGGTCCCTAGCGGGAGTACGGGAGACCCAGTACTTC
CDR3 protein: CASSQGSLAGVRETQYF

V gene: TRBV10-3
D gene: TRBD1
J gene: TRBJ2-7
clone size: .
CDR3 DNA: TGTGCCATCAGTGAAGGGGACAGGGGTACCTACGAGCAGTACTTC
CDR3 protein: CAISEGDRGTYEQYF

V gene: TRBV7-9
D gene: .
J gene: TRBJ1-6
clone size: .
CDR3 DNA: TGTGCCAGCAGCTTAAAGGGGCCGTCCTATAATTCACCCCTCCACTTT
CDR3 protein: CASSLKGPSYNSPLHF

V gene: TRBV7-8
D gene: TRBD2
J gene: TRBJ2-7
clone size: .
CDR3 DNA: TGTGCCAGCAGCGAACTAGCGGGACATTCCTACGAGCAGTACTTC
CDR3 protein: CASSELAGHSYEQYF